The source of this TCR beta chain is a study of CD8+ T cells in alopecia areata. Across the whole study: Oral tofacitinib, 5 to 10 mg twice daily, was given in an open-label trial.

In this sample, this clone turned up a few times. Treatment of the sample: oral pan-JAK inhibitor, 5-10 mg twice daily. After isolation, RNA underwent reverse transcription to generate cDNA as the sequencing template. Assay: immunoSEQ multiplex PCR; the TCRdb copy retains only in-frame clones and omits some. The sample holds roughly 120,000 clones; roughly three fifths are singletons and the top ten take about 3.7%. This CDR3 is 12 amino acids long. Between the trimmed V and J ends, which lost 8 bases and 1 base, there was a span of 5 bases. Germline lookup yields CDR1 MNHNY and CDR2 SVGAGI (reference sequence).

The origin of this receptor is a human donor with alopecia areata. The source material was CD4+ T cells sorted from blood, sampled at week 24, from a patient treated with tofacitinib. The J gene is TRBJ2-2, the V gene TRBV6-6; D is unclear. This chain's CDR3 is CASGRNTGELFF. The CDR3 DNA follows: TGTGCCAGCGGACGGAACACCGGGGAGCTGTTTTTT.